This T cell receptor beta chain was observed in a study of T cell responses to AZD1222 COVID-19 vaccine. Study as a whole: Analysis merged second doses at about 4 or about 12 weeks.

V lost 4 bases, J lost 2 bases, and 8 bases stayed unmatched. From germline, CDR1 is SGHRS and CDR2 YFSETQ. The CDR3 is 16 residues long. Study observations and caveats: Baseline testing showed seropositivity in only a handful of AZD1222 recipients. No repertoire was sampled before or during the peak T cell response, only after it.

Concerning this clone: The target antigen is unknown.

Sequencing used immunoSEQ multiplex PCR; TCRdb keeps in-frame clones, though not all of them. In the table there are about 190,000 clones, roughly 88% of which are singletons. The sequencing here drew on peripheral blood, taken on day 0 of AZD1222 vaccination. The clonotype was recovered from an adult in good health. The chain combines TRBV5-1 with TRBJ1-3; 8 nucleotides match TRBD1. As DNA, the CDR3 is TGCGCCAGCAGCACAGGGACAGGAAACACTGGAAACACCATATATTTT. Protein: CASSTGTGNTGNTIYF.